One sample yielded the 12 T cell receptor beta chains listed below, sequenced in a study of T-cell reconstitution after alpha-beta-depleted transplantation in children. Researchers prepared the TCRbeta library using unique molecular identifiers, the study reports. TCRdb processed the PCR reads anew with MiXCR; each CDR3 protein has one entry. The table lists 190,000 or so distinct CDR3 sequences, less than 8% of them singletons. The starting material was PBMCs from the stem cell graft donor, obtained from the stem cell graft. All receptors come from a human donor who donated a stem cell graft to a child with Wiskott-Aldrich syndrome.

This clonotype was found many times. The chain recombines TRBV20-1 with TRBJ1-5, with 9 positions matching TRBD1. The germline CDR1 and CDR2 sequences are DFQATT and SNEGSKA (reference sequence). With V trimmed by 5 bases and J by 4 bases, 9 bases remained unmatched. There are 15 residues in the CDR3. The CDR3 loop reads CSAAGQGLWNQPQHF. The CDR3 nucleotides read TGCAGTGCTGCCGGACAGGGGCTTTGGAATCAGCCCCAGCATTTT.

This clonotype showed up many times. This sequence joins TRBV12-3 or TRBV12-4 and TRBJ1-1; possibly TRBD1 for D (5 bases). Trimming took 5 bases from V and 3 from J, leaving 10 bases between them. There are 13 residues in the CDR3. Here the CDR3 reads CASSNPGYTEAFF. In nucleotides, the CDR3 is TGTGCCAGCAGTAACCCAGGGTACACTGAAGCTTTCTTT.

This clonotype was picked up a small number of times. Just one base apart from a much larger clone, this may be a read error. The chain links TRBV20-1 to TRBJ2-1; 9 bases are a match to TRBD2. The CDR3 runs 15 residues. Germline CDR1 reads DFQATT; CDR2 reads SNEGSKA (reference sequence). For the CDR3, the DNA is TGCTGTGCTAGAGTGGTAGCGGGAGCCTACAATGAGCAGTTCTTC. Translation: CCARVVAGAYNEQFF.

This clonotype has at least ten counts. The rearrangement uses TRBV18 and TRBJ2-5; 14 nucleotides match TRBD2. The CDR3 length is 18 residues. J gave up 2 bases and V 3 bases, and 8 bases lay outside the gene matches. From germline, CDR1 is KGHSH and CDR2 LQKENI. The CDR3 DNA sequence: TGTGCCAGCTCACCCCGAATTGGGACTAGCGGGAGACAAGAGACCCAGTACTTC. Translated: CASSPRIGTSGRQETQYF.

This clonotype was seen at least ten times. The DNA of the CDR3 is TGTGCCTCGTCGGGCGGTAGCTCCTACAATGAGCAGTTCTTC. As protein: CASSGGSSYNEQFF. The chain combines TRBV6-5 with TRBJ2-1; D is uncertain. V lost 11 bases to trimming and J lost 0 bases, with 14 bases between them. There are 14 residues in the CDR3. The germline V gene encodes CDR1 MNHEY and CDR2 SVGAGI.

This clonotype was seen ten or more times. The V call is TRBV18, the J call TRBJ1-1, with TRBD1 as a possible D gene (6 bases). Germline values: CDR1 KGHSH, CDR2 LQKENI. Trimming stripped 6 bases from V and 2 bases from J, with 10 bases between. The CDR3 totals 13 residues. The CDR3 DNA sequence: TGTGCCAGCTCGTCGGGGGCAAACACTGAAGCTTTCTTT. This encodes CASSSGANTEAFF.

This clonotype has ten or more counts. The gene calls are TRBV12-3 or TRBV12-4 and TRBJ1-2; no definite D call. The V and J ends lost 3 bases and 6 bases respectively, with 17 bases between them. This CDR3 is 15 amino acids long. The CDR3, as DNA: TGTGCCAGCAGTTTGCTGGGCAGCGGGCCCCATGGCTACACCTTC. Protein: CASSLLGSGPHGYTF.

This clonotype was seen many times. The rearrangement joins TRBV20-1 to TRBJ2-1; 8 bases agree with TRBD2. The CDR3 is 19 residues long. In germline, CDR1 is DFQATT, CDR2 SNEGSKA (reference sequence). V dropped 0 bases and J dropped 0; count of bases not matched to a gene: 13. CDR3 region: CSARDSASGLGASYNEQFF. CDR3 coding DNA: TGCAGTGCTAGAGATTCGGCTAGCGGGTTAGGAGCCTCCTACAATGAGCAGTTCTTC.

This clonotype has at least ten counts. As DNA, the CDR3 is TGTGCCAGCAGTAAGGGGACCAGGCTTGGGGATGAGCAGTTCTTC. As protein: CASSKGTRLGDEQFF. The genes are TRBV12-3 or TRBV12-4 and TRBJ2-1, with D perhaps given as TRBD1 or TRBD2 (5 bases each). The germline V and J ends were trimmed by 5 bases and 8 bases, with 19 bases remaining between them. The CDR3 is 15 residues long.

This clonotype has only a few counts. This sequence joins TRBV30 and TRBJ2-3, with 11 bases aligning to TRBD2. Germline CDR1 is GTSNPN and CDR2 is SVGIG (reference sequence). V shed 3 bases, J shed 2 bases, and the junction held 13 bases outside the gene matches. The CDR3 length is 18 residues. The CDR3 spells CAWSPMGLAGGITDTQYF. The CDR3 nucleotides are TGTGCCTGGAGCCCTATGGGTCTAGCGGGGGGCATCACAGATACGCAGTATTTT.

This clonotype was counted many times. V and J are TRBV6-5 and TRBJ2-3; 13 nucleotides line up with TRBD2. Germline-derived CDR1 and CDR2 are MNHEY and SVGAGI. The CDR3 sequence is 16 residues long. V lost 5 bases, J lost 7 bases, and 9 bases stayed unmatched. CDR3 region: CASSPRTSGGLNTQYF. The CDR3 DNA reads TGTGCCAGCAGTCCAAGGACTAGCGGGGGCCTAAATACGCAGTATTTT.

At least ten counts were recorded for this clonotype. V usage is TRBV10-1 and J usage is TRBJ2-7, with D unresolved. Germline CDR1 reads WNHNN; CDR2 reads SYGVQD (reference sequence). V lost 3 bases to trimming and J lost 5 bases, with 14 bases between them. The CDR3 consists of 14 residues. CDR3 residues: CASSDGPPPHEQYF. In DNA form, the CDR3 reads TGCGCCAGCAGTGATGGACCCCCACCTCACGAGCAGTACTTC.